This T cell receptor (beta chain) appears in the sequencing data of a study of shared clonotypes between healthy human individuals. Losses at the gene ends were 5 bases for V and 7 bases for J; bases not matched to a gene: 7. Germline loops: CDR1 MNHEY, CDR2 SMNVEV (reference sequence). This CDR3 has 14 residues. Per the study methods: ImmunoSEQ only sent back junction sequences with no quality scores, so filtering was done differently. Repertoires were generated with immunoSEQ multiplex PCR, while TCRdb's copy carries only in-frame clones and drops some. The V and J calls and the clone size are those of that table, but D and trimming were determined from the DNA. This sample has around 480,000 clones; over 60% occur once, and the top ten carry under 15%.

The chain joins TRBV27 to TRBJ1-2, with 10 nucleotides matching TRBD1. The sample taken for sequencing was PBMCs. The source of this sequence is a woman aged 35 to 49 in good health. Some clones in this sample may be carry-over from other donors' samples. The CDR3 coding sequence is TGTGCCAGCAGTCCGGGACAGGGGACGTTTGGCTACACCTTC. It encodes CASSPGQGTFGYTF.